This T cell receptor beta chain was captured in a study of cytomegalovirus exposure and HLA in healthy donors. In germline, CDR1 is SNHLY, CDR2 FYNNEI. V lost 3 bases, J lost 3 bases, and 11 bases lay in between. This CDR3 is 14 amino acids long. Primers included in the PCR were 60 Vbeta and 13 Jbeta primers. Libraries were prepared by immunoSEQ multiplex PCR; TCRdb keeps only in-frame clonotypes and omits some of them. This sample has around 130,000 clones; more than 65% occur once, and the top ten carry under 3%. The sequenced material came from PBMCs. The chain joins TRBV2 to TRBJ1-2; tentative D call: TRBD1 (6 bases). The sequence came from an older woman in good health and CMV-seropositive. This CDR3 is CASSEGAVDYGYTF. DNA of the CDR3: TGTGCCAGCAGTGAGGGGGCGGTGGACTATGGCTACACCTTC.